Sequencing of this T cell receptor beta chain was carried out in a study of T-cell reconstitution after alpha-beta-depleted transplantation in children. This clonotype was seen only a few times. Construction of the TCRbeta library involved unique molecular identifiers. TCRdb re-called the PCR reads through MiXCR, storing one row per CDR3 protein. This sample has about 340,000 distinct CDR3 sequences, with around a tenth found just once. The CDR3 spans 14 residues. V shed 4 bases, J shed 8 bases, and the junction held 6 bases outside the gene matches. Per germline, CDR1 SGHTA and CDR2 FQGNSA. Sequences were derived from PBMCs from the stem cell graft donor, sampled from the stem cell graft. This sequence was found in a human donor who donated a stem cell graft to a child with acute lymphoblastic leukemia. The V call is TRBV7-2, the J call TRBJ2-1, with TRBD1 matching 9 bases. The CDR3 sequence: CASSSTGGLDEQFF. For the CDR3, the DNA is TGTGCCAGCAGCTCAACAGGGGGCTTGGATGAGCAGTTCTTC.